Sequencing of this T cell receptor beta chain was carried out in a study of cytomegalovirus exposure and HLA in healthy donors. Notes on the study in general: Rarity characterized most TCR sequences, yet some public TCRs appeared in many donors. A prior analysis recorded that most TCR beta V segments were productive about 87% or about 30% of the time. A later analysis showed TCR association rates differing by HLA locus, peaking at DRB1 and lowest at HLA-C.

As to this clone: Its target is unknown.

This CDR3 is built from 14 residues. The germline CDR1 and CDR2 sequences are SGHRS and YFSETQ. Trimming at V came to 0 bases and at J to 8 bases, leaving 3 bases not matched to a gene. This PCR relied on a set of 60 Vbeta primers and 13 Jbeta primers. Some clones are missing from TCRdb's copy, which holds only in-frame ones; the method was immunoSEQ multiplex PCR. The sample includes some 150,000 clones, roughly 85% of them seen just once. The chain couples TRBV5-1 to TRBJ2-1, with 9 bases identical to TRBD2. The TCR comes from a man aged 35 to 55 in good health and CMV-seropositive. The sample taken for sequencing was PBMCs. The CDR3 bases are TGCGCCAGCAGCTTGGCTAGCGGGATCTATGAGCAGTTCTTC. This codes for CASSLASGIYEQFF.